One TCR beta chain is described in this entry. The antigen it recognizes is unknown. Base qualities are not recorded, but no much larger clone differs from it by a single base. Inclusive of the bounding cysteine and phenylalanine, the CDR3 is 12 residues long. Only the CDR3 portion is preserved as DNA: 36 bases, with reading frame beginning at the first base. V is cut by 0 bases and J by 6 bases, and the space between the germline ends is 6 bases. Looking up the germline V gene yields CDR1 SGDLS and CDR2 YYNGEE. This specimen belongs to a study of OX40 agonist ivuxolimab in advanced cancers. About the full investigation: The costimulatory receptor OX40 (CD134) was targeted by ivuxolimab, a fully human IgG2 agonistic monoclonal antibody. In the dose-escalation cohort, 70% to 85% of patients were male, and the mean age was approximately 60 years with a range of roughly 20 to 79. Partial responses occurred in three dose-escalation patients: two with cutaneous melanoma and one with hepatocellular carcinoma. Intravenous ivuxolimab was administered to patients every 2 weeks at six dose levels: 0.01, 0.1, 0.3, 1.5, 3 and 10 mg/kg. Of the approximately 54 dose-escalation patients, hepatocellular carcinoma was present in 19, melanoma in roughly 15, renal cell carcinoma in 9 and head and neck cancer in 9. The paper reports the monotherapy dose-escalation portion (N of about 52 patients) of the phase I ivuxolimab trial. Patients were allowed to have had prior anti-PD-1, anti-PD-L1 or anti-CTLA-4 therapy, and around 43% of the dose-escalation patients had been treated with checkpoint inhibitors. Peripheral TCRbeta sequencing was intended to test whether TCR sequence diversity was altered and clonal T-cell expansion was caused by ivuxolimab.

On the study overall, not on this receptor specifically: Low levels of normalized T-cell clonal expansion were also seen in some nonresponding patients. After ivuxolimab, more expanded clones were found on average in CD8+ T cells than in CD4+ T cells. Antigen specificity was not determined for the clonally expanded peripheral T cells. In the 0.1-3.0 mg/kg groups, partial responders had among the lowest normalized peripheral clonal expansion, particularly in CD8+ T cells. At doses of 0.1 to 3.0 mg/kg, clonal expansion of both CD4+ and CD8+ T cells in blood was seen between baseline and week 6.

The trial excluded patients who had a history of autoimmune disease or were on systemic immunosuppression. In every dose cohort, peripheral blood was drawn for TCR sequencing at baseline, cycle 4 day 1, and cycle 7 day 1. Samples came from an open-label, multicenter, first-in-human phase I dose-escalation trial of ivuxolimab. Adults with locally advanced or metastatic head and neck squamous cell, hepatocellular, melanoma or renal cell carcinoma were enrolled in the trial. CD4+ and CD8+ T cells were sorted separately from peripheral blood before TCR sequencing. For sequencing of the TCRbeta CDR3 region, genomic DNA was extracted from the sorted cells. The immunoSEQ Assay was used for sequencing of TCRbeta CDR3 regions. Held by TCRdb, this immuneACCESS table contains in-frame sequences only and omits some clones. Under half of the omission traces to an unresolved V gene where checked; the cause of the rest is unknown. Across this sample there are 60,000 to 85,000 clones, with roughly 80% seen only once. Jointly, the top ten make up around 1.8% of the sample.

The chain joins TRBV9 to TRBJ1-2; the D gene is unclear. The material was CD4+ or CD8+ T cells sorted from blood, obtained in a trial of the OX40 agonist ivuxolimab. This sequence was found in an adult with an advanced solid tumor such as melanoma, head and neck, liver or kidney cancer. In nucleotide form, the sequence is TGTGCCAGCAGCGTAGACGGAAATGGCTACACCTTC. This sequence encodes CASSVDGNGYTF.